This entry concerns a single TCR beta chain. MiXCR was run by TCRdb on the 5' RACE reads, yielding one entry per CDR3 protein. This sample has some 250,000 distinct CDR3 sequences; about 6.7% occur once, and the top ten carry more than 12%. This record belongs to a study of identical twins. The sample also formed part of further work on T cells expressing NK-cell markers.

The sample taken for sequencing was CD8+ T cells sorted from blood. The clonotype originates from a woman younger than 30 in good health.

The CDR3 sequence is CASSYSRDRVHF. The CDR3 bases are TGTGCCAGCAGTTACTCGAGGGACAGAGTGCATTTT. The genes are TRBV6-6 and TRBJ1-5, with 7 bases fitting TRBD1. Per germline, CDR1 MNHNY and CDR2 SVGAGI (reference sequence). Germline trimming cut 0 bases from V and 15 bases from J; bases unmatched to any gene: 5. This CDR3 comprises 12 residues.